This T cell receptor (beta chain) was identified during a study of T-cell reconstitution after alpha-beta-depleted transplantation in children. Preparation of the TCRbeta library involved a method that used unique molecular identifiers. In TCRdb, the PCR reads were re-called with MiXCR into one record per CDR3 protein. The sample yields over 150,000 distinct CDR3 sequences, roughly 7% seen once. The CDR3 contains 15 residues. Germline V gene sequence: CDR1 MDHEN, CDR2 SYDVKM. The J segment lost 0 bases and the V segment lost 6 bases, leaving 3 bases of the junction unmatched. Sequencing used PBMCs, obtained before TCRalphabeta/CD19-depleted stem cell transplant. This receptor was obtained from a boy between 2 and 10 years old with acute lymphoblastic leukemia, due to receive a stem cell transplant. The chain carries TRBV28 and TRBJ1-3; 9 positions match TRBD1. The DNA for the CDR3 is TGTGCCAGCAGGGGACAGGGCCGCTCTGGAAACACCATATATTTT. Protein product: CASRGQGRSGNTIYF.